This is a list of T cell receptor beta chains from one sample in a study of T cells in Graves' hyperthyroidism and ophthalmopathy. TCRdb re-called the multiplex PCR reads with MiXCR, one entry per CDR3 protein. The sample includes more than 650,000 distinct CDR3 sequences, roughly 15% seen only once; the top ten take about a tenth. The sequenced material came from blood. These TCRs come from a woman between 18 and 29 years old with Graves' hyperthyroidism. The CDR3 runs from the conserved cysteine through the conserved F or W. The D gene is left open where the match is weak. Clone sizes are given selectively: once, few, many, or a class where the clone is expanded.

D: TRBD1
J: TRBJ1-1
V: TRBV5-8
size: .
DNA: TGTGCCAGCAGCCGGCCGACAGGGTTTTTCACTGAAGCTTTCTTT
CDR3: CASSRPTGFFTEAFF

D: TRBD1
J: TRBJ2-3
V: TRBV12-3/TRBV12-4
size: many
DNA: TGTGCCAGCAGTTTATGGGACAGCCCGGGGGATACGCAGTATTTT
CDR3: CASSLWDSPGDTQYF

D: TRBD2
J: TRBJ2-7
V: TRBV7-8
size: many
DNA: TGTGCCAGCAGTCATACTAGCGGGAGAACATACGAGCAGTACTTC
CDR3: CASSHTSGRTYEQYF

D: TRBD1
J: TRBJ2-7
V: TRBV19
size: .
DNA: TGTGCCAGTAGTACGCCTGATGGGGACAGGGTCGGAGAGCAGTACTTC
CDR3: CASSTPDGDRVGEQYF

D: .
J: TRBJ2-7
V: TRBV30
size: many
DNA: TGTGCCTGGAGAGCAACGAGCTCCTACGAGCAGTACTTC
CDR3: CAWRATSSYEQYF

D: TRBD1
J: TRBJ1-1
V: TRBV28
size: many
DNA: TGTGCCAGCAACAGGGGGCCAATGAACACTGAAGCTTTCTTT
CDR3: CASNRGPMNTEAFF

D: .
J: TRBJ1-2
V: TRBV12-3/TRBV12-4
size: .
DNA: TGTGCCAGCAGTTTAGGCGGGTGGGGAAAAGATGGCTACACCTTC
CDR3: CASSLGGWGKDGYTF

D: .
J: TRBJ2-5
V: TRBV14
size: many
DNA: TGTGCCAGCAGCCAAGGCTGGCGGCAAGAGACCCAGTACTTC
CDR3: CASSQGWRQETQYF

D: .
J: TRBJ1-1
V: TRBV4-3
size: .
DNA: TGCGCCAGCAGCCCGGAGCGGGCCTCGCGGCACACTGAAGCTTTCTTT
CDR3: CASSPERASRHTEAFF

D: .
J: TRBJ1-4
V: TRBV12-3/TRBV12-4
size: .
DNA: TGTGCCAGCCGGGGCGAAAATGAAAAACTGTTTTTT
CDR3: CASRGENEKLFF

D: .
J: TRBJ2-5
V: TRBV12-3/TRBV12-4
size: few
DNA: TGTGCCAGCACCCCTTCGGGCGAGACCCAGTACTTC
CDR3: CASTPSGETQYF

D: TRBD1
J: TRBJ1-2
V: TRBV3-1
size: many
DNA: TGTGCCAGCAGCCAGGGAGTCTACCCTATGGGACAGGTCTATGGCTACACCTTC
CDR3: CASSQGVYPMGQVYGYTF